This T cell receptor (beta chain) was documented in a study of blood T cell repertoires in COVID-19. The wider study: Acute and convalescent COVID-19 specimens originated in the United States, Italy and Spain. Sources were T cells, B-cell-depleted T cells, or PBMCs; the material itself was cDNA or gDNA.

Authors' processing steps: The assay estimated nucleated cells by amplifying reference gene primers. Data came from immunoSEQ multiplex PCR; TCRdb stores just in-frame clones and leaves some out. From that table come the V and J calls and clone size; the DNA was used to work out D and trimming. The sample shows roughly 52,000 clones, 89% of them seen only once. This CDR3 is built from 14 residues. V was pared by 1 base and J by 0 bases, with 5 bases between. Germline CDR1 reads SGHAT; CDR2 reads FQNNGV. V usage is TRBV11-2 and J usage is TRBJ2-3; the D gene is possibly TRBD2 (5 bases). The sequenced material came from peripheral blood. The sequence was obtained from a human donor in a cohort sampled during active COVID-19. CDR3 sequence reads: CASSLGTSTDTQYF. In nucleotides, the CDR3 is TGTGCCAGCAGCTTAGGGACTAGCACAGATACGCAGTATTTT.